Sequencing of this T cell receptor (beta chain) was carried out in a study of cytomegalovirus exposure and HLA in healthy donors. As concerns this clone: What it binds is unknown.

Regarding donors, all were healthy bone marrow donors. Whole-study results and caveats: As confirmed in vitro, a few CMV-associated chains were specific for CMV antigens.

The CDR3 runs to 13 residues. Germline V gene data show CDR1 as LGHNT and CDR2 as FRNRAP. V was trimmed by 1 base and J by 0 bases, leaving 4 bases between them. Primers included in the PCR were 60 Vbeta and 13 Jbeta primers. Some clones are missing from TCRdb's copy, which holds only in-frame ones; the method was immunoSEQ multiplex PCR. This sample carries fewer than 200,000 clones, less than 75% of them seen once, and the ten largest clones take 1.5%. The specimen was PBMCs. The genes are TRBV12-5 and TRBJ2-7, with D unresolved. This sequence was found in a girl between 10 and 17 years old in good health and CMV-seronegative. This CDR3 is CASGLGYSYEQYF. The DNA for the CDR3 is TGTGCTAGTGGTTTGGGCTACTCCTACGAGCAGTACTTC.